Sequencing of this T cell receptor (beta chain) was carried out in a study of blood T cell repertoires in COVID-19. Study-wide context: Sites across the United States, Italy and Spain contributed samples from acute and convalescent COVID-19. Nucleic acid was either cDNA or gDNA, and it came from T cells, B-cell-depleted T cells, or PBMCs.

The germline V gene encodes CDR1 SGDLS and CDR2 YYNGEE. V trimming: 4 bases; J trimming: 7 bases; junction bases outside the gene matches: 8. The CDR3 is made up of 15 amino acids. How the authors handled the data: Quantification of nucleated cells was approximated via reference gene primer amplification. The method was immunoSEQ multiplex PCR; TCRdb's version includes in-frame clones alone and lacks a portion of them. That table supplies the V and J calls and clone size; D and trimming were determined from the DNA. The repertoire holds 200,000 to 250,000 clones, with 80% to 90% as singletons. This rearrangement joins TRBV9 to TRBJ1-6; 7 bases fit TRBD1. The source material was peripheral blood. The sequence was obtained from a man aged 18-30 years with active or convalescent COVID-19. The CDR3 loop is CASSIRDRGNSPLHF. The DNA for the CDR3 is TGTGCCAGCAGCATCCGGGACAGAGGCAATTCACCCCTCCACTTT.